These T cell receptor beta chains were read from a single sample in a study of T cells in Graves' hyperthyroidism and ophthalmopathy. TCRdb used MiXCR to reprocess the multiplex PCR reads, holding one entry per CDR3 protein. This repertoire shows hundreds of thousands of distinct CDR3 sequences, approximately 15% found once; its top ten account for around 5.4%. Sample: blood. These receptors came from a woman aged 30 to 39 with Graves' hyperthyroidism that later progressed to Graves' ophthalmopathy. Both conserved end residues are part of each CDR3. A D gene is named only where the DNA matches it firmly. Size values are once, few and many counts, or a class for expanded clones, and some rows have none.

TRBV28	many	TRBJ1-2	.	TGTGCCAGCGTAGGACAACTCAACTATGGCTACACCTTC	CASVGQLNYGYTF
TRBV29-1	many	TRBJ1-2	.	TGCAGCGTTGAAGAGTATGAGAACTATGGCTACACCTTC	CSVEEYENYGYTF
TRBV5-4	few	TRBJ1-5	.	TGTGCCAGCCGCTATGACAGCGGGCCCCAGCATTTT	CASRYDSGPQHF
TRBV15	.	TRBJ2-6	.	TGTGCCACCAGCAGAGGGGACCCTGGGGCCAACGTCCTGACTTTC	CATSRGDPGANVLTF
TRBV27	many	TRBJ1-1	.	TGTGCCAGCAGTTTAGTGACCCACACTGAAGCTTTCTTT	CASSLVTHTEAFF
TRBV20-1	many	TRBJ2-3	.	TGCAGTGCTAGAGATGAGGCTTACCACACAGATACGCAGTATTTT	CSARDEAYHTDTQYF
TRBV6-6	many	TRBJ2-7	.	TGTGCCAGCAGTTACGGGAGCGGACACGAGCAGTACTTC	CASSYGSGHEQYF
TRBV25-1	many	TRBJ2-7	.	TGTGCCAGCACAGGCTGGGTGGACTACGAGCAGTACTTC	CASTGWVDYEQYF
TRBV10-1	many	TRBJ2-1	TRBD1	TGCGCCAGCAGCTCCGGGGACAGGTACAATGAGCAGTTCTTC	CASSSGDRYNEQFF
TRBV6-1	many	TRBJ2-7	TRBD2	TGTGCCAGCAGGGGGACTAGCGGGACCTACGAGCAGTACTTC	CASRGTSGTYEQYF
TRBV5-1	many	TRBJ2-1	.	TGCGCCAGCAGCTTGGATGGGGATGAGGCCAATGAGCAGTTCTTC	CASSLDGDEANEQFF
TRBV6-2/TRBV6-3	.	TRBJ1-5	.	TGTGCCAGCAGTTATAGAGAATTCAATCAGCCCCAGCATTTT	CASSYREFNQPQHF
TRBV12-3/TRBV12-4	many	TRBJ2-3	.	TGTGCCAGCAGCCCGATAGGTACAGCAGATACGCAGTATTTT	CASSPIGTADTQYF
TRBV20-1	few	TRBJ1-4	.	TGCAGTGCTAGAGATCAGGCAACTAATGAAAAACTGTTTTTT	CSARDQATNEKLFF
TRBV20-1	many	TRBJ2-1	.	TGCAGTGCCATCTATGTCCGGGGGCTTAACAATGAGCAGTTCTTC	CSAIYVRGLNNEQFF
TRBV19	.	TRBJ2-3	.	TGTGCCAGTAGCTCGCCCGTCCTAGCGAGCACAGATACGCAGTATTTT	CASSSPVLASTDTQYF
TRBV11-3	many	TRBJ2-4	.	TGTGCCAGCGCCCCGATATGGGGAAAGGGGAACATTCAGTACTTC	CASAPIWGKGNIQYF
TRBV3-1	.	TRBJ1-1	TRBD1	TGTGCCAGCAGATCGACAGGGGGGAGAACTGAAGCTTTCTTT	CASRSTGGRTEAFF
TRBV29-1	many	TRBJ2-4	.	TGCAGCGTTTCAGTACAGCCGATAGCCAAAAACATTCAGTACTTC	CSVSVQPIAKNIQYF
TRBV15	many	TRBJ2-7	TRBD1	TGTGCCACCAGCAGAGATCCGAGTAGGTTGATGACAGGGATGGAGCAGTACTTC	CATSRDPSRLMTGMEQYF
TRBV10-3	many	TRBJ2-5	.	TGTGCCATCAGTGAGGCTAACCAAGAGACCCAGTACTTC	CAISEANQETQYF
TRBV19	.	TRBJ1-5	.	TGTGCCAGTAGTATCCAGAATCAGCCCCAGCATTTT	CASSIQNQPQHF
TRBV11-2	many	TRBJ1-6	.	TGTGCCAGCAGCTTAGCACTTACGGCGGCTCTTAGCTCCTATAATTCACCCCTCCACTTT	CASSLALTAALSSYNSPLHF
TRBV29-1	many	TRBJ2-3	.	TGCAGCGTTGATCGCGGGTTAAGCACAGATACGCAGTATTTT	CSVDRGLSTDTQYF
TRBV7-8	few	TRBJ2-7	TRBD2	TGTGCCAGCAGCCTCAGCACGGGAGGACCCTACGAGCAGTACTTC	CASSLSTGGPYEQYF
TRBV6-1	many	TRBJ1-6	.	TGTGCCAGCAGTCCAGGGAGCTCCTATAATTCACCCCTCCACTTT	CASSPGSSYNSPLHF
TRBV12-3/TRBV12-4	many	TRBJ1-5	.	TGTGCCAGCAGTCCCGCCCGAGGGCCCCAGCATTTT	CASSPARGPQHF
TRBV28	.	TRBJ2-3	TRBD2	TGTGCCAGCAGTTTACAGCTAGCGGGAGATACGCAGTATTTT	CASSLQLAGDTQYF
TRBV20-1	.	TRBJ2-7	TRBD2	TGCAGTGCTAAGGGACTAGCGGGAGAACAATTCTACGAGCAGTACTTC	CSAKGLAGEQFYEQYF
TRBV28	many	TRBJ2-7	TRBD1	TGTGCCAGCAGACCCACCGGGACAGGGACCTACGAGCAGTACTTC	CASRPTGTGTYEQYF
TRBV6-1	few	TRBJ1-1	TRBD1	TGTGCCAGCAGTTATTCACGGGACAGGACCTTAGAAGCTTTCTTT	CASSYSRDRTLEAFF
TRBV6-5	few	TRBJ2-7	.	TGTGCCAGCAGTTACTCGAGTCTGCGCGGTTCCTACGAGCAGTACTTC	CASSYSSLRGSYEQYF
TRBV19	many	TRBJ1-1	.	TGTGCCAGTAGTCCCACCAGGACGCTGAACACTGAAGCTTTCTTT	CASSPTRTLNTEAFF
TRBV5-1	.	TRBJ2-2	.	TGCGCCAGCAGCTTGCGAGACAGGGAGGTCACCGGGGAGCTGTTTTTT	CASSLRDREVTGELFF
TRBV9	many	TRBJ1-2	.	TGTGCCAGCAGCGGGGGGGGCGGCTACACCTTC	CASSGGGGYTF
TRBV19	.	TRBJ1-1	.	TGTGCCAGTACCCCCCGGGGTCGGGGCGCTTTCTTT	CASTPRGRGAFF
TRBV15	.	TRBJ2-7	.	TGTGCCACCAGCAGAAACCGCGGGACAGTGAGCTCCTACGAGCAGTACTTC	CATSRNRGTVSSYEQYF
TRBV28	.	TRBJ2-7	TRBD1	TGTGCCAGCAGTTTATGGACAGGGCACGAGCAGTACTTC	CASSLWTGHEQYF
TRBV15	.	TRBJ1-1	.	TGTGCCACCAGCAGAGATCTGGGGGGGAGGAACACTGAAGCTTTCTTT	CATSRDLGGRNTEAFF
TRBV7-9	few	TRBJ2-5	TRBD2	TGTGCCAGCAGCTCGGGGACTAGCGAAACGTTCAGGGAATCCCAAGAGACCCAGTACTTC	CASSSGTSETFRESQETQYF
TRBV11-3	few	TRBJ2-3	TRBD2	TGTGCCAGCAGCTTAGGTAGAGCGGGAAGAGCCCTTCCAAGGGCAGATACGCAGTATTTT	CASSLGRAGRALPRADTQYF
TRBV3-1	few	TRBJ1-5	.	TGTGCCAGCAGCCAATCGGGATTTGAAGGCAATCAGCCCCAGCATTTT	CASSQSGFEGNQPQHF
TRBV2	.	TRBJ2-7	TRBD2	TGTGCCAGCAGTGGCGCTAGCGGGGCTACCTACGAGCAGTACTTC	CASSGASGATYEQYF
TRBV6-2/TRBV6-3	many	TRBJ1-6	.	TGTGCCAGCAGTCCCTCTTTGGTCGGCTCCTATAATTCACCCCTCCACTTT	CASSPSLVGSYNSPLHF
TRBV7-2	many	TRBJ2-3	.	TGTGCCAGCAGCTTAGGGACAGCAGGCAATCCAGCAGATACGCAGTATTTT	CASSLGTAGNPADTQYF
TRBV7-3	.	TRBJ2-3	.	TGTGCCAGCAGCTCCGGATGGGTCCCAAATACGCAGTATTTT	CASSSGWVPNTQYF
TRBV12-3/TRBV12-4	many	TRBJ1-3	.	TGTGCCAGCAGTTTATCGGGCAGGGTCTCTGGAAACACCATATATTTT	CASSLSGRVSGNTIYF
TRBV18	.	TRBJ1-1	.	TGTGCCAGCTCCCCGGGGCGGGGTGATACTGAAGCTTTCTTT	CASSPGRGDTEAFF
TRBV7-8	many	TRBJ2-1	.	TGTGCCAGCAGCTTAGATGGGCTATACAATGAGCAGTTCTTC	CASSLDGLYNEQFF
TRBV24-1	.	TRBJ1-2	.	TGTGCCACCAGTGAAATAGGCGGGGGATTACGCTATGGCTACACCTTC	CATSEIGGGLRYGYTF
TRBV18	few	TRBJ2-5	.	TGTGCCAGCTCACCTATACAGGCCTTCCAAGAGACCCAGTACTTC	CASSPIQAFQETQYF
TRBV6-1	many	TRBJ1-1	TRBD1	TGTGCCAGCAGTGAGGGACAGGGGGCATTGAACACTGAAGCTTTCTTT	CASSEGQGALNTEAFF
TRBV30	many	TRBJ1-1	.	TGTGCCTGGAGTGTATGGCCACCAATAACAGGAGGCACTGAAGCTTTCTTT	CAWSVWPPITGGTEAFF